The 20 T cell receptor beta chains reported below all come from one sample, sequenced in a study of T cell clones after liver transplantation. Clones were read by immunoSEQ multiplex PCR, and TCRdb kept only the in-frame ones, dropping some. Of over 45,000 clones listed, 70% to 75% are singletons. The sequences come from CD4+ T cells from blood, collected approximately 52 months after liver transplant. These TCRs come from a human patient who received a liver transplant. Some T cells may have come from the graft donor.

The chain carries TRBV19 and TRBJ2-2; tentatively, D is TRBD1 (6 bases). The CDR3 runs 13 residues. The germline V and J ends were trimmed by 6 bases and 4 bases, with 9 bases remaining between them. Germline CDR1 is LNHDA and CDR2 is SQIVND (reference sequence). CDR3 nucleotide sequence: TGTGCCAGTAGCCGACAGGTCACCGGGGAGCTGTTTTTT. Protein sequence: CASSRQVTGELFF.

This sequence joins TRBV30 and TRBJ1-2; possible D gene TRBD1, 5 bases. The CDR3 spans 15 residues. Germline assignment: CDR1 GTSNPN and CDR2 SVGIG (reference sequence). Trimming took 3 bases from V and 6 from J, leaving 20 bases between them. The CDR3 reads CAWRHRGGFIDGYTF. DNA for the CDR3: TGTGCCTGGAGGCATAGGGGCGGATTTATAGATGGCTACACCTTC. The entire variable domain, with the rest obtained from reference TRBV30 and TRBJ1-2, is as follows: SQTIHQWPATLVQPVGSPLSLECTVEGTSNPNLYWYRQAAGRGLQLLFYSVGIGQISSEVPQNLSASRPQDRQFILSSKKLLLSDSGFYLCAWRHRGGFIDGYTFGSGTRLTVV.

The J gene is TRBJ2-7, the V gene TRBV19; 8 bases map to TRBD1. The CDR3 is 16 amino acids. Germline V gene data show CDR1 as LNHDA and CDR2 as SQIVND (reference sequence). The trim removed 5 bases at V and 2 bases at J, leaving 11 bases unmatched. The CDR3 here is CASSLTTGGPAYEQYF. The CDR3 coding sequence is TGTGCCAGTAGTCTCACAACAGGGGGTCCCGCCTACGAGCAGTACTTC.

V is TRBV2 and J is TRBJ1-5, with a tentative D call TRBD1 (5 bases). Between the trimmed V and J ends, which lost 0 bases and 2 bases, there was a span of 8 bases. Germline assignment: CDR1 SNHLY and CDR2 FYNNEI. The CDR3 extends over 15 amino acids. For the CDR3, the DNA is TGTGCCAGCAGTGAAGCTAGGGGCGGCAATCAGCCCCAGCATTTT. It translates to CASSEARGGNQPQHF.

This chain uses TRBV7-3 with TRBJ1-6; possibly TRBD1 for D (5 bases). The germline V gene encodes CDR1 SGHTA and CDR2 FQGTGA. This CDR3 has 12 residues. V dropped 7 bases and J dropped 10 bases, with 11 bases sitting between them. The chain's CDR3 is CASTPGMSPLHF. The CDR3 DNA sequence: TGTGCCAGCACCCCAGGGATGTCACCCCTCCACTTT.

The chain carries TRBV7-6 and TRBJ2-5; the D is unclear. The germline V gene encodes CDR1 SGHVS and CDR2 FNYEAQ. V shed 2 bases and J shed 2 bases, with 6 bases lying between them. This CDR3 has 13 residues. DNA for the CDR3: TGTGCCAGCAGCTTAACCTATCAAGAGACCCAGTACTTC. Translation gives CASSLTYQETQYF.

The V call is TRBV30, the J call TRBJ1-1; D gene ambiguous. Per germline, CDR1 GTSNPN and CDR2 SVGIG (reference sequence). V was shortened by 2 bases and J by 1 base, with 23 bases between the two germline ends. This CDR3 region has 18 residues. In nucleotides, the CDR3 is TGTGCCTGGAGTTTCAGACGGACGCTGCGGGGTGGGAACACTGAAGCTTTCTTT. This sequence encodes CAWSFRRTLRGGNTEAFF.

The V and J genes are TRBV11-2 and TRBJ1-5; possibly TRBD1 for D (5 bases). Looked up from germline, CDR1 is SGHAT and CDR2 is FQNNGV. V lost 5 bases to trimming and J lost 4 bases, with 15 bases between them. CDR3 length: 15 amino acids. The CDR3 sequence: CASSPSQGRNQPQHF. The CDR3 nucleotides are TGTGCCAGCAGCCCTAGCCAGGGACGGAATCAGCCCCAGCATTTT.

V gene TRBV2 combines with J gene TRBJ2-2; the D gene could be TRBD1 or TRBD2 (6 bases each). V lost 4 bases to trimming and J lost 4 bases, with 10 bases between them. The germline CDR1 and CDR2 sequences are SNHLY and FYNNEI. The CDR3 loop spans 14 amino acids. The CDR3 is CASSGGAGTGELFF. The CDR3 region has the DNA TGTGCCAGCAGTGGGGGGGCGGGCACCGGGGAGCTGTTTTTT.

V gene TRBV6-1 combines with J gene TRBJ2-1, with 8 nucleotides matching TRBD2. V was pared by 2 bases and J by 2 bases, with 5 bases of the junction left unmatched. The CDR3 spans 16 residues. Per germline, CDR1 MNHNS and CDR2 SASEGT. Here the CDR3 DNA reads TGTGCCAGCAGTGAAAGAGGCGGGGGGACCTACAATGAGCAGTTCTTC. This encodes CASSERGGGTYNEQFF.

The CDR3: CASSEGNIQYF. CDR3 sequence (DNA): TGTGCCAGCAGTGAGGGAAACATTCAGTACTTC. The rearrangement links TRBV25-1 to TRBJ2-4; no definite D call. The V end was cut by 3 bases, the J end by 6 bases, with 3 bases between. This CDR3 comprises 11 residues. The germline CDR1 and CDR2 sequences are MGHDK and SYGVNS.

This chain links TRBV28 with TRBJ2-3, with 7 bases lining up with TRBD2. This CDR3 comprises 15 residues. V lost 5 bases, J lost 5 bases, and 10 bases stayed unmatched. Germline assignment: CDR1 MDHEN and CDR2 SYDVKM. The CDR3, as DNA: TGTGCCAGCAGTCCCACCAGCGGGGTCGAAGATACGCAGTATTTT. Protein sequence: CASSPTSGVEDTQYF.

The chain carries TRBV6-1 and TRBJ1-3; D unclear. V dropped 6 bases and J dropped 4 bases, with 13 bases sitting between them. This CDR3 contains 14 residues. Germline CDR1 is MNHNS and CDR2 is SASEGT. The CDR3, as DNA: TGTGCCAGCAGCAACCGGGGAGCCGGAAACACCATATATTTT. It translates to CASSNRGAGNTIYF.

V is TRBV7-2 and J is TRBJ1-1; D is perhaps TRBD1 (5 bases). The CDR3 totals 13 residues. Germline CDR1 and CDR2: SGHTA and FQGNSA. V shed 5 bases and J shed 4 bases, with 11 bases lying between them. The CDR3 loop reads CASSRQLGTEAFF. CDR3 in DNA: TGTGCCAGCAGCCGACAGTTGGGCACTGAAGCTTTCTTT.

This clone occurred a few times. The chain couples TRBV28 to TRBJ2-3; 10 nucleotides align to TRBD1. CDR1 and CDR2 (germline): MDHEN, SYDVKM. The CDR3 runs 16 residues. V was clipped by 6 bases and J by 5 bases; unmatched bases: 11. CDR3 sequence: CASSSQRTGGIDTQYF. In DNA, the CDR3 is TGTGCCAGCAGCTCTCAAAGGACAGGGGGAATAGATACGCAGTATTTT.

In DNA form, the CDR3 reads TGTGCCAGTACGTCGGTAGGGTATCATCAGCCCCAGCATTTT. It translates to CASTSVGYHQPQHF. V usage is TRBV19 and J usage is TRBJ1-5, with D unclear. The length of the CDR3 is 14 residues. Trimming took off 7 bases at V and 5 bases at J, with 15 bases between the two ends. The germline CDR1 and CDR2 sequences are LNHDA and SQIVND (reference sequence).

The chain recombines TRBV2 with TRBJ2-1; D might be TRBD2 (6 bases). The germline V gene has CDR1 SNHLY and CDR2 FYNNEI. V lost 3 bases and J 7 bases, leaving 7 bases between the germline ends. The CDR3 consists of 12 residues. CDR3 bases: TGTGCCAGCAGTGATGGGGGGAATGAGCAGTTCTTC. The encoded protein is CASSDGGNEQFF.

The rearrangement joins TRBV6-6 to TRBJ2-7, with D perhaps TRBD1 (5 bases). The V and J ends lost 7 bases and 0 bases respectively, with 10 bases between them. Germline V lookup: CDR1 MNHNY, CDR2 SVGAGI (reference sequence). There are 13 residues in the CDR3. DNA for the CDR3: TGTGCCAGCAATCCAGGGCCCTCCTACGAGCAGTACTTC. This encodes CASNPGPSYEQYF.

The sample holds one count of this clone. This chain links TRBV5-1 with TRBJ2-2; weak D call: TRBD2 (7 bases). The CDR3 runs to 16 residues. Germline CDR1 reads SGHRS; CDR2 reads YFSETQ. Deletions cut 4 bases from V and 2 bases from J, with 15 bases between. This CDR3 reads CASSAAGGPNTGELFF. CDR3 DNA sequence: TGCGCCAGCAGCGCGGCCGGGGGGCCTAACACCGGGGAGCTGTTTTTT.

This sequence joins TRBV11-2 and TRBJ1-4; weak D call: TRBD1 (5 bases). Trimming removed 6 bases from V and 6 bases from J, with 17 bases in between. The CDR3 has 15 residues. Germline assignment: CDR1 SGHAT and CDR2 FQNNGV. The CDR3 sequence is CASSSTGGSDEKLFF. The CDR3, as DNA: TGTGCCAGCAGTTCTACTGGGGGGTCTGATGAAAAACTGTTTTTT.